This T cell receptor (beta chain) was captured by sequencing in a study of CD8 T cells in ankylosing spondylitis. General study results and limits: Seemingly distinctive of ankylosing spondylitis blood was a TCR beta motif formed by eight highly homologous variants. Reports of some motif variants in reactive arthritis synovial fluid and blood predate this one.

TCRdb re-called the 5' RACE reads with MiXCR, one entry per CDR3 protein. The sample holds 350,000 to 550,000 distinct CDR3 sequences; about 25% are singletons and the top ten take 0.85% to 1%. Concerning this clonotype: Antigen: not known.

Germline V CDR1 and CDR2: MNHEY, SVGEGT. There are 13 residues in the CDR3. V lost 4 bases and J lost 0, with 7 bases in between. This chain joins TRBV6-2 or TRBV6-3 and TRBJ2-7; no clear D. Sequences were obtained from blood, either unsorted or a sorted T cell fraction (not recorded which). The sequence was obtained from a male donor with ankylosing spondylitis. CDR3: CASSWRPSYEQYV. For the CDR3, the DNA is TGTGCCAGCAGTTGGCGGCCCTCCTACGAGCAGTACGTC.